This T cell receptor (beta chain) came from a study of blood T cells in healthy people across ages. Study-level results: It was held that diversity estimates obtained from one million T cells represented underestimates.

Healthy Caucasians from Russia aged roughly 6 to 90 served as donors. Combining a sample-barcoded 5' primer with a J-beta primer mix, a second PCR ran for roughly 7 to 12 cycles. Each CDR3 protein gets one entry after TCRdb re-called the 5' RACE reads with MiXCR. The sample has roughly 800,000 distinct CDR3 sequences, around a quarter seen once. V was clipped by 0 bases and J by 3 bases; unmatched bases: 2. The CDR3 covers 15 residues. Per the germline V gene, CDR1 is LGHNA and CDR2 is YSLEER. This clonotype has a handful of counts. What it binds is unknown. The same specimen was also included in a second study, on T cells of mothers and their children. That paper adds: The TCR beta CDR3 read count exceeded 10 million for each mother and was several million for each child. Related mother and child pairs showed slightly greater overlap (not significant) than unrelated pairs did.

Sequencing was carried out using blood. The source of this sequence is a boy aged 5 to 17 in good health. The chain employs TRBV4-3 and TRBJ2-4; 7 nucleotides align to TRBD1. For the CDR3, the DNA is TGCGCCAGCAGCCAAGATTGGGACAGCAAAAACATTCAGTACTTC. Its protein product is CASSQDWDSKNIQYF.